Listed here is a single TCR beta chain. No antigen is known for it. The PCR made use of 60 Vbeta and 13 Jbeta primers. TCRdb's table, derived via immunoSEQ multiplex PCR, lists solely in-frame clones and lacks some. In the table there are over 130,000 clones, approximately 60% of which are singletons. This specimen belongs to a study of cytomegalovirus exposure and HLA in healthy donors. The germline gives CDR1 MNHEY, CDR2 SVGAGI. The V end was cut by 5 bases, the J end by 9 bases, with 10 bases between. CDR3 length: 12 amino acids. General study points: An analysis done earlier found most TCR beta V segments productive about 90% or about 30% of the time. The authors reported that TCR beta sequences could predict HLA-A and HLA-B alleles. These predictions were accurate for most subjects in the first cohort.

Sequencing was done on a sample of PBMCs. The chain couples TRBV6-5 to TRBJ2-2; D is perhaps TRBD2 (6 bases). The sequence was obtained from a woman in her sixties or seventies in good health and CMV-seropositive. The CDR3 spells CASSPGLRELFF. CDR3 sequence (DNA): TGTGCCAGCAGTCCCGGACTAAGGGAGCTGTTTTTT.